The 8 T cell receptor beta chains presented below share a single source sample, sequenced in a study of regulatory T cells in long-lasting Graves disease. Libraries of TCR beta came from iRepertoire HTBI primers plus Arm-PCR of CDR3 regions. TCRdb re-derived calls from the multiplex PCR reads in MiXCR, one entry per CDR3 protein. The table lists some 490,000 distinct CDR3 sequences, 12% of them singletons, with roughly 8.2% in the top ten. The sample's time point: newly diagnosed GD, antithyroid drugs for less than 3 months. The TCR library used RNA extracted from PBMCs. The same sample was also studied in work on T cells in Graves' hyperthyroidism and ophthalmopathy.

Sequenced here: peripheral blood mononuclear cells (PBMCs), sampled at new diagnosis, from a patient treated with antithyroid drugs. All receptors derive from a woman aged 30 to 39 with Graves disease.

This clonotype is medium-sized by share. The V gene is TRBV7-2, the J gene TRBJ1-1; D not certain. Germline CDR1 is SGHTA and CDR2 is FQGNSA. The germline V and J ends were trimmed by 4 bases and 7 bases, with 10 bases remaining between them. The CDR3 runs 12 residues. The CDR3 loop reads CASSSSDHEAFF. DNA for the CDR3: TGTGCCAGCAGCTCCTCCGACCATGAAGCTTTCTTT.

V is TRBV20-1 and J is TRBJ2-3; 15 bases match TRBD2. The germline V gene encodes CDR1 DFQATT and CDR2 SNEGSKA (reference sequence). The CDR3 covers 16 residues. V shed 5 bases, J shed 1 base, and the junction held 4 bases outside the gene matches. The CDR3 DNA reads TGCAGTGCTTCGGGACTAGCGGGAGGCGGCACAGATACGCAGTATTTT. Its translation is CSASGLAGGGTDTQYF.

Many counts were recorded for this clonotype. The genes are TRBV29-1 and TRBJ1-1, with D hard to call. From germline, CDR1 is SQVTM and CDR2 ANQGSEA. The CDR3 contains 13 residues. V lost 0 bases, J lost 4 bases, and 9 bases lay in between. The CDR3 region is CSVEDPSLTEAFF. CDR3 nucleotide sequence: TGCAGCGTTGAAGATCCTTCCCTCACTGAAGCTTTCTTT.

A word on this clonotype: A much larger clone is a single base away; this may be a read error. V gene TRBV12-3 or TRBV12-4 combines with J gene TRBJ2-1; 7 bases align to TRBD1. With V trimmed by 5 bases and J by 10 bases, 8 bases remained unmatched. The CDR3 sequence is 13 residues long. The CDR3, as DNA: TGTGCCAGCAGTCCTTTGACAGGGTACGAGCAGTTCTTC. Translation: CASSPLTGYEQFF.

The V and J genes are TRBV7-9 and TRBJ1-4; tentative D call: TRBD1 (5 bases). The CDR3 spans 13 residues. CDR1 and CDR2 from the germline V gene are SEHNR and FQNEAQ (reference sequence). V lost 8 bases, J lost 6 bases, and 13 bases lay in between. CDR3 DNA: TGTGCCAGCCTGGGGACGGGTGATGAAAAACTGTTTTTT. Protein sequence: CASLGTGDEKLFF.

The chain uses TRBV9 and TRBJ2-7, with 10 bases identical to TRBD2. The germline V gene has CDR1 SGDLS and CDR2 YYNGEE. V dropped 0 bases and J dropped 2; count of bases not matched to a gene: 2. The CDR3 has 15 residues. As DNA, the CDR3 is TGTGCCAGCAGCGTAGGAACTAGCGGGGCCTACGAGCAGTACTTC. Its protein product is CASSVGTSGAYEQYF.

This clonotype was detected many times. The CDR3 loop is CSAVIGTATEAFF. The CDR3, as DNA: TGCAGTGCGGTAATAGGGACAGCAACTGAAGCTTTCTTT. The chain is built from TRBV20-1 and TRBJ1-1; TRBD1 aligns across 7 bases. CDR1 is DFQATT and CDR2 is SNEGSKA in the germline V gene (reference sequence). V dropped 6 bases and J dropped 5; count of bases not matched to a gene: 9. The CDR3 spans 13 residues.

The chain links TRBV18 to TRBJ1-1; tentatively, D is TRBD1 (5 bases). This CDR3 comprises 16 residues. Trimming took off 2 bases at V and 4 bases at J, with 17 bases between the two ends. Germline-derived CDR1 and CDR2 are KGHSH and LQKENI. CDR3 in amino acids: CASSPRVGVTGTEAFF. Here the CDR3 DNA reads TGTGCCAGCTCACCAAGGGTGGGGGTGACGGGCACTGAAGCTTTCTTT.